The clone carrying this T cell receptor (beta chain) was seen a handful of times. The target antigen is unknown. Germline CDR1 reads SGHDN; CDR2 reads FVKESK. The CDR3 is 12 amino acids. Trimming stripped 4 bases from V and 10 bases from J, with 11 bases between. The data were obtained in a study of T cell responses to AZD1222 COVID-19 vaccine. The study, taken as a whole, reports: Spike regions recognized by vaccine-associated CD4 TCRs spanned the protein, led by 160-218 and 743-854. No repertoire was sampled before or during the peak T cell response, only after it. Donors were largely white British and mainly female; clonal diversity was possibly underestimated.

Some clones are missing from TCRdb's copy, which holds only in-frame ones; the method was immunoSEQ multiplex PCR. The data contain about 56,000 clones, roughly 90% of them singletons. Second-dose recipients at about 4 or about 12 weeks were treated as one pooled group. Material: peripheral blood, obtained 28 days after the second AZD1222 dose. The genes are TRBV14 and TRBJ1-5; D perhaps matches TRBD1 (6 bases). The TCR originated in an adult who received the AZD1222 COVID-19 vaccine. The CDR3 loop is CASSLSTGPQHF. In nucleotides, the CDR3 is TGTGCCAGCAGCCTCTCGACAGGCCCCCAGCATTTT.